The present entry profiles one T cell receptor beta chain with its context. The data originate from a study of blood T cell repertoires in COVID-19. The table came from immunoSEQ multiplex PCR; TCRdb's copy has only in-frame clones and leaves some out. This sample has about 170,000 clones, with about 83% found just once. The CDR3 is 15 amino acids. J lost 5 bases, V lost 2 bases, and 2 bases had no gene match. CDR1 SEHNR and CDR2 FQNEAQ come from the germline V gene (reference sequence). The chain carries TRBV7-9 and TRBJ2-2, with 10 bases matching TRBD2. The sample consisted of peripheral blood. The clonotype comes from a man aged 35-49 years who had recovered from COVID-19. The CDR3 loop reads CASSLSGRGTGELFF. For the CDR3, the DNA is TGTGCCAGCAGCTTAAGCGGGAGGGGGACCGGGGAGCTGTTTTTT.